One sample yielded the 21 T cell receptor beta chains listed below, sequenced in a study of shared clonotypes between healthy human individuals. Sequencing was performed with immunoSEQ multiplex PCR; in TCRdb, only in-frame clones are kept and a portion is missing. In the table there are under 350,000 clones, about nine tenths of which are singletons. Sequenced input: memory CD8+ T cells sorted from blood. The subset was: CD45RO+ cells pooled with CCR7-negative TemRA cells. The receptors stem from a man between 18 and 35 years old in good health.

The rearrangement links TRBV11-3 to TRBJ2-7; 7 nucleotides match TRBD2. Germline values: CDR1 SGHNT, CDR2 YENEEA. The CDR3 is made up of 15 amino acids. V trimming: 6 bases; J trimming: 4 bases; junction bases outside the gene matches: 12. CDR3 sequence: CASRFPLGREYEQYF. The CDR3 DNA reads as TGTGCCAGCAGGTTCCCCTTAGGGCGGGAGTACGAGCAGTACTTC.

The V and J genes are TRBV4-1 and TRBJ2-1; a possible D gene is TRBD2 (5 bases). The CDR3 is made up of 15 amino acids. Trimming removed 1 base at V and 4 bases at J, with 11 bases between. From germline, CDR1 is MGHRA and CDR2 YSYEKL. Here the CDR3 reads CASSQVKGEYNEQFF. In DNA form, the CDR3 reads TGCGCCAGCAGCCAAGTGAAGGGAGAATACAATGAGCAGTTCTTC.

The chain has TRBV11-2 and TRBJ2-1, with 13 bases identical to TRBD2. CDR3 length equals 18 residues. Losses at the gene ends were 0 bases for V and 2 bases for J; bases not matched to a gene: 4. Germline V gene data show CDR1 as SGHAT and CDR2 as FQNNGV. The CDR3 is CASSLEKGLAGTYNEQFF. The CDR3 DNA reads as TGTGCCAGCAGCTTAGAGAAGGGACTAGCGGGGACCTACAATGAGCAGTTCTTC.

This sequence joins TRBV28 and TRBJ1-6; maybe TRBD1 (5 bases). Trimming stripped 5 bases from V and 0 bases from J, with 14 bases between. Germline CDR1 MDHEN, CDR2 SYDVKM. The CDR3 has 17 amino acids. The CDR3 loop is CASSRGGGSSYNSPLHF. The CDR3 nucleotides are TGTGCCAGCAGTAGGGGTGGGGGGAGCTCCTATAATTCACCCCTCCACTTT.

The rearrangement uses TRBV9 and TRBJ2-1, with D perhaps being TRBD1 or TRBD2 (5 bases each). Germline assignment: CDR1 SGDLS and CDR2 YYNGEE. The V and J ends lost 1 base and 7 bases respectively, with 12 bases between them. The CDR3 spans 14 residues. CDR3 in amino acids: CASSVSGTGNEQFF. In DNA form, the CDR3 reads TGTGCCAGCAGCGTATCGGGGACGGGGAATGAGCAGTTCTTC. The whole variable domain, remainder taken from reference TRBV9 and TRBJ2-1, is DSGVTQTPKHLITATGQRVTLRCSPRSGDLSVYWYQQSLDQGLQFLIQYYNGEERAKGNILERFSAQQFPDLHSELNLSSLELGDSALYFCASSVSGTGNEQFFGPGTRLTVL.

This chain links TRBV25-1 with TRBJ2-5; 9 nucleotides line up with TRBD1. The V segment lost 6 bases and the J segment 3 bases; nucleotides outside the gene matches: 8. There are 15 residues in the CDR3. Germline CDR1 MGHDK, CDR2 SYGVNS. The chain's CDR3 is CASSNIRQGEETQYF. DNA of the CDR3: TGTGCCAGCAGCAACATAAGACAGGGGGAAGAGACCCAGTACTTC.

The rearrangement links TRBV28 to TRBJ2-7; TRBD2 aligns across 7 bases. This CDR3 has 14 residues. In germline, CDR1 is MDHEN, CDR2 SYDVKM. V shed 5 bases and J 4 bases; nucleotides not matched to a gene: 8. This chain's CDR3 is CASSPPGGFYEQYF. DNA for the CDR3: TGTGCCAGCAGTCCCCCGGGAGGTTTTTACGAGCAGTACTTC.

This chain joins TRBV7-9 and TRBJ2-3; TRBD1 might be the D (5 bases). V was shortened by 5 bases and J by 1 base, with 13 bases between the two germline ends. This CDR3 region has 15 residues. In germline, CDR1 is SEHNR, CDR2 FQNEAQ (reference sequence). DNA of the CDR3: TGTGCCAGCAGCCCGGACACTGGGGGCACAGATACGCAGTATTTT. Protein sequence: CASSPDTGGTDTQYF.

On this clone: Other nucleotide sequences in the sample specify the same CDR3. As DNA, the CDR3 is TGTGCCACCAGCAGGGCAGCAAACACTGAAGCTTTCTTT. Amino acids: CATSRAANTEAFF. The chain combines TRBV15 with TRBJ1-1; D is unclear. V lost 3 bases, J lost 2 bases, and 7 bases lay in between. The CDR3 consists of 13 residues. Germline CDR1 LNHNV, CDR2 YYDKDF (reference sequence).

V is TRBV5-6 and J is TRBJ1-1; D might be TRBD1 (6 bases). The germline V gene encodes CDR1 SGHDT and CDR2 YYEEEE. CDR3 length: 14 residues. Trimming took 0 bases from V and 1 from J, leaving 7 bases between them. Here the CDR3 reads CASSLATGNTEAFF. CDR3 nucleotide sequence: TGTGCCAGCAGCTTGGCGACAGGGAACACTGAAGCTTTCTTT.

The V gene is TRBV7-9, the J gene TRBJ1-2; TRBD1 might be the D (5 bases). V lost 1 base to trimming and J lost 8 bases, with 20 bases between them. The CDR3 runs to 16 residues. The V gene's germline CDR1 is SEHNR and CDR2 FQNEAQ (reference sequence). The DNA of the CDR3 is TGTGCCAGCAGCTTAGTGTCCGTCGGGACCGACGACGGCTACACCTTC. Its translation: CASSLVSVGTDDGYTF.

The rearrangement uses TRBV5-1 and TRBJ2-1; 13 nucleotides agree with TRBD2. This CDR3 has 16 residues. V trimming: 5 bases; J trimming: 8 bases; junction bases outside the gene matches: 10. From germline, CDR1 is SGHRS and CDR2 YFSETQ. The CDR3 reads CASSREGTSGTDEQFF. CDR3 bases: TGCGCCAGCAGTAGAGAAGGGACTAGCGGGACGGATGAGCAGTTCTTC.

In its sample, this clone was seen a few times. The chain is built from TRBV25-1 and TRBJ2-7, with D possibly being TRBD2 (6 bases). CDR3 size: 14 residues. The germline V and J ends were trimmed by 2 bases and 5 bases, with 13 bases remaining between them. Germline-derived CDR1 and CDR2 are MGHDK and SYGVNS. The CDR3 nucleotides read TGTGCCAGCAGTGAAAGGGGAGGAAAGGACGAGCAGTACTTC. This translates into CASSERGGKDEQYF.

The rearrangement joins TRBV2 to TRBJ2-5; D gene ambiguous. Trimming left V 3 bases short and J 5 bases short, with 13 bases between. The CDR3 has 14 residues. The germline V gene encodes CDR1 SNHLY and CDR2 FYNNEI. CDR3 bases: TGTGCCAGCAGTGAGAGCGCTTCATTGGAGACCCAGTACTTC. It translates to CASSESASLETQYF.

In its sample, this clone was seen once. CDR3 in DNA: TGCGCCAGCAGCCAAGATTCAGGGGGCCGGACCCAGTACTTC. Amino acids: CASSQDSGGRTQYF. The V gene is TRBV4-3, the J gene TRBJ2-5, with 8 bases fitting TRBD1. V trimming: 0 bases; J trimming: 7 bases; junction bases outside the gene matches: 4. Germline V CDR1 and CDR2: LGHNA, YSLEER. This CDR3 region has 14 residues.

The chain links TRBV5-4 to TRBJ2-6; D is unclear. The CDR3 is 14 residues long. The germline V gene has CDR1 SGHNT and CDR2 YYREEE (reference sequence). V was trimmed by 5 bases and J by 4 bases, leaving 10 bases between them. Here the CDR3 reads CASRTDNGANVLTF. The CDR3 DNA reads TGTGCCAGCAGAACCGACAACGGGGCCAACGTCCTGACTTTC.

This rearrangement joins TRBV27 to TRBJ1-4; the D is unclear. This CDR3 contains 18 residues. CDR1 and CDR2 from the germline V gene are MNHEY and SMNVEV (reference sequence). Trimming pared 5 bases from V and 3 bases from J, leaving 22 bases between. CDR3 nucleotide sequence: TGTGCCAGCAGTCATTACCCCGGACTCCTCGGGGCTAATGAAAAACTGTTTTTT. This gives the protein CASSHYPGLLGANEKLFF.

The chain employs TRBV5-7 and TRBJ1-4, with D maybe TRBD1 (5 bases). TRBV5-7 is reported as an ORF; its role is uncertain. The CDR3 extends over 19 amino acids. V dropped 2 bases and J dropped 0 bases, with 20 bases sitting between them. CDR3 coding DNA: TGTGCCAGCAGCTTACAGGAACAAGGGATTGCCCCAACTAATGAAAAACTGTTTTTT. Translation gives CASSLQEQGIAPTNEKLFF.

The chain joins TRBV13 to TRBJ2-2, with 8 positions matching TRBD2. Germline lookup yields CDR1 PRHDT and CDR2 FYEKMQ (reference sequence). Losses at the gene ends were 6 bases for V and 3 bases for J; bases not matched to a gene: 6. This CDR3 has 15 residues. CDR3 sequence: CASRLTSGDTGELFF. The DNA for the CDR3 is TGTGCCAGCAGATTAACTAGCGGAGACACCGGGGAGCTGTTTTTT. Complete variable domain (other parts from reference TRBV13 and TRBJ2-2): AAGVIQSPRHLIKEKRETATLKCYPIPRHDTVYWYQQGPGQDPQFLISFYEKMQSDKGSIPDRFSAQQFSDYHSELNMSSLELGDSALYFCASRLTSGDTGELFFGEGSRLTVL.

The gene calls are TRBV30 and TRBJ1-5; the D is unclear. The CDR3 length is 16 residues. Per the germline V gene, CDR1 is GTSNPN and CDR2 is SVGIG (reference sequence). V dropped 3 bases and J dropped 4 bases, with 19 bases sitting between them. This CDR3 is CAWRLFRAPHNQPQHF. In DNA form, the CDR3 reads TGTGCCTGGAGATTATTTCGGGCCCCACATAATCAGCCCCAGCATTTT.

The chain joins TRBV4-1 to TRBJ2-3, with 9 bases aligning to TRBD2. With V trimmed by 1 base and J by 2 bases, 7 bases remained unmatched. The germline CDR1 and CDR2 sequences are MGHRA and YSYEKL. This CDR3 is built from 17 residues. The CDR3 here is CASSQGGGGADTDTQYF. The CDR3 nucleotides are TGCGCCAGCAGCCAAGGGGGCGGGGGGGCAGACACAGATACGCAGTATTTT.